This T cell receptor (beta chain) was recovered during a study of human T cells and chemical hapten exposure. The time point was: pre-sensitization, week 0. Noted treatment: therapeutic diphenylcyclopropenone sensitization with weekly scalp DPC. Each patch test followed a blood draw. This clonotype was seen repeatedly, ten times or more. The library put unique molecular identifiers onto individual cDNA molecules. TCRdb re-analysed the RACE reads in MiXCR, keeping a single row per CDR3 protein. The repertoire includes about 51,000 distinct CDR3 sequences, around a tenth of them detected once, and 11% to 15% sits in the top ten. Per the germline V gene, CDR1 is SQVTM and CDR2 is ANQGSEA. There are 17 residues in the CDR3. Trimming pared 6 bases from V and 0 bases from J, leaving 21 bases between.

The chain employs TRBV29-1 and TRBJ1-5, with D possibly matching TRBD1 (6 bases). The TCR was taken from a woman between 40 and 55 years old with alopecia areata. Some clones in this sample may be carry-over from other donors' samples. The input for sequencing was whole blood, taken in connection with sensitization to the hapten diphenylcyclopropenone (DPC). CDR3 nucleotide sequence: TGCAGCGTCACGCTCGGACAGTATCTTAATAGCAATCAGCCCCAGCATTTT. Protein: CSVTLGQYLNSNQPQHF.